This T cell receptor beta chain came from a study of molecular identifiers for immune sequencing clone quantification. Study-level background: Replicates split RNA from 20,000 or 100,000 naive CD8 cells five ways, and the researchers sequenced four portions. Study conclusions and caveats: Clones with over 20 RNA copies captured over 99% of effector molecules but under 1% of naive ones. The sizes of highly expanded clones could be underestimated when identical TCR molecules share a barcode.

The CDR3 sequence is 14 residues long. Germline values: CDR1 DFQATT, CDR2 SNEGSKA (reference sequence). V lost 0 bases to trimming and J lost 0 bases, with 9 bases between them. Worth noting for this clonotype: Its target is unknown.

In TCRdb, the PCR reads were re-called with MiXCR into one record per CDR3 protein. Seen here are roughly 630,000 distinct CDR3 sequences, approximately 24% observed once, and the top ten hold around 0.78%. CD8+CD4-CCR7+CD45RA+ sorting gave the naive CD8 T cells. V and J are TRBV20-1 and TRBJ2-7; D is unclear. The clonotype was recovered from a human donor in good health. Some libraries in this study had Jurkat cell RNA spiked in. Specimen: naive CD8+ T cells from blood, with Jurkat cell RNA spiked in. The sample's subset: FACS-sorted CD8+CD4-CCR7+CD45RA+ naive T cells. The CDR3 loop is CSARDFHTSYEQYF. CDR3 in DNA: TGCAGTGCTAGAGATTTTCATACCTCCTACGAGCAGTACTTC.